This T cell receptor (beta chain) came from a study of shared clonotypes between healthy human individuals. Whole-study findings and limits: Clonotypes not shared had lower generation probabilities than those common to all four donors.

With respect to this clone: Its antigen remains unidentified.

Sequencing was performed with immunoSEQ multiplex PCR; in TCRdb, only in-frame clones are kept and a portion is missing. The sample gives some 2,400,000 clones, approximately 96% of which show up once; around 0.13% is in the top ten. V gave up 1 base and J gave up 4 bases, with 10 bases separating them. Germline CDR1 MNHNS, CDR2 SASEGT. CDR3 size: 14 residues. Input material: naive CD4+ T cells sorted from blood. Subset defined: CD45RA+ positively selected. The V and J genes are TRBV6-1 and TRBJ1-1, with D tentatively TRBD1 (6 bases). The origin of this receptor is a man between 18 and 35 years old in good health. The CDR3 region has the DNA TGTGCCAGCAGTGAAGAAGGGGGGCTCACTGAAGCTTTCTTT. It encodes CASSEEGGLTEAFF.